One sample yielded the 26 T cell receptor beta chains listed below, sequenced in a study of T cell responses to AZD1222 COVID-19 vaccine. The method was immunoSEQ multiplex PCR; TCRdb's version includes in-frame clones alone and lacks a portion of them. This sample has about 120,000 clones, with just over 85% found just once. The source was peripheral blood, collected on day 0 of MenACWY control vaccination. These receptor sequences come from an adult in good health.

The CDR3 nucleotides are TGTGCCAGCAGCAGTCGGGAGTTTGTAGATACGCAGTATTTT. It translates to CASSSREFVDTQYF. The genes are TRBV5-6 and TRBJ2-3; TRBD2 is a possible D gene (6 bases). Between the trimmed V and J ends, which lost 4 bases and 5 bases, there was a span of 14 bases. The CDR3 loop spans 14 amino acids. From germline, CDR1 is SGHDT and CDR2 YYEEEE.

This chain joins TRBV19 and TRBJ1-5; possibly TRBD1 for D (5 bases). The CDR3 consists of 15 residues. The V end lost 7 bases, the J end lost 3 bases, and 16 bases lay between the germline ends. Germline-derived CDR1 and CDR2 are LNHDA and SQIVND (reference sequence). In nucleotides, the CDR3 is TGTGCCAGTACGAGGCGCCAGGGCGACAATCAGCCCCAGCATTTT. Its translation: CASTRRQGDNQPQHF.

The chain recombines TRBV7-8 with TRBJ2-7; D ambiguous. Trimming stripped 0 bases from V and 3 bases from J, with 6 bases between. CDR3 size: 13 residues. Germline CDR1 reads SGHVS; CDR2 reads FQNEAQ. The CDR3 sequence: CASSLAGSYEQYF. CDR3 bases: TGTGCCAGCAGCTTAGCAGGCAGCTACGAGCAGTACTTC.

The table lists this clone with a count of one. The chain combines TRBV6-5 with TRBJ1-2; D not resolved. The CDR3 is made up of 13 amino acids. Germline values: CDR1 MNHEY, CDR2 SVGAGI. Between the trimmed V and J ends, which lost 6 bases and 8 bases, there was a span of 16 bases. CDR3 region: CASRQSLGGGYTF. The DNA for the CDR3 is TGTGCCAGCAGGCAATCGCTAGGAGGCGGCTACACCTTC.

This chain joins TRBV15 and TRBJ2-7; no clear D. CDR1 LNHNV and CDR2 YYDKDF come from the germline V gene (reference sequence). Trimming removed 4 bases from V and 4 bases from J, with 20 bases in between. The CDR3 is 16 residues long. The CDR3 DNA is TGTGCCACCAGCACCCTACCCACCCTCTCCTGGTACGAGCAGTACTTC. It translates to CATSTLPTLSWYEQYF.

The V and J genes are TRBV18 and TRBJ1-5; 10 bases match TRBD1. CDR1 and CDR2 (germline): KGHSH, LQKENI. The CDR3 is made up of 15 amino acids. The V segment lost 4 bases and the J segment 5 bases; nucleotides outside the gene matches: 5. The CDR3 bases are TGTGCCAGCTCACAGGGACAGGGGCGGGATCAGCCCCAGCATTTT. Amino acids: CASSQGQGRDQPQHF.

This rearrangement joins TRBV29-1 to TRBJ2-2; D is unresolved. Trimming shortened V by 4 bases and J by 0 bases, and 12 bases separated the two germline ends. Germline V CDR1 and CDR2: SQVTM, ANQGSEA. CDR3 length: 15 residues. The CDR3 sequence: CSVVLVNANTGELFF. DNA for the CDR3: TGCAGCGTTGTTCTGGTAAACGCGAACACCGGGGAGCTGTTTTTT.

V usage is TRBV6-5 and J usage is TRBJ1-2; the D gene is possibly TRBD1 (5 bases). The CDR3 extends over 15 amino acids. Deletions cut 6 bases from V and 5 bases from J, with 19 bases between. Germline CDR1 and CDR2: MNHEY and SVGAGI. This chain's CDR3 is CASRRGRGSKYGYTF. The CDR3 DNA reads as TGTGCCAGCAGAAGGGGTAGGGGCTCGAAGTATGGCTACACCTTC.

V gene TRBV15 combines with J gene TRBJ2-2; the D is unclear. The CDR3 spans 13 residues. Germline CDR1 and CDR2: LNHNV and YYDKDF (reference sequence). V was pared by 9 bases and J by 0 bases, with 8 bases between. The CDR3 sequence: CATSAANTGELFF. The CDR3 nucleotides are TGTGCCACGAGCGCCGCGAACACCGGGGAGCTGTTTTTT.

This clone was counted only a few times. The chain combines TRBV11-2 with TRBJ1-5, with D perhaps matching TRBD1 (5 bases). The CDR3 runs to 16 residues. The germline gives CDR1 SGHAT, CDR2 FQNNGV. V was clipped by 3 bases and J by 7 bases, with 19 bases between them. Here the CDR3 DNA reads TGTGCCAGCAGCTTTGAGTCTTGGGGACTGGGACAGCCCCAGCATTTT. Amino acid sequence: CASSFESWGLGQPQHF.

This chain links TRBV7-9 with TRBJ1-3; D is undetermined. The germline V and J ends were trimmed by 6 bases and 7 bases, with 16 bases remaining between them. This CDR3 comprises 14 residues. CDR1 SEHNR and CDR2 FQNEAQ come from the germline V gene (reference sequence). This chain's CDR3 is CASSSGGIGNTIYF. CDR3 DNA: TGTGCCAGCAGTTCCGGTGGGATAGGGAACACCATATATTTT. Complete variable domain (other parts from reference TRBV7-9 and TRBJ1-3): DTGVSQNPRHKITKRGQNVTFRCDPISEHNRLYWYRQTLGQGPEFLTYFQNEAQLEKSRLLSDRFSAERPKGSFSTLEIQRTEQGDSAMYLCASSSGGIGNTIYFGEGSWLTVV.

The chain links TRBV5-6 to TRBJ2-3; TRBD2 matches at 16 bases. The CDR3 runs 18 residues. CDR1 SGHDT and CDR2 YYEEEE come from the germline V gene. V lost 5 bases and J lost 2; bases outside the gene matches: 8. The CDR3 DNA sequence: TGTGCCAGCAGAAGGGGACTAGCGGGAGGGCCCCCCACAGATACGCAGTATTTT. Translated: CASRRGLAGGPPTDTQYF. Filled out from reference TRBV5-6 and TRBJ2-3, the complete variable domain reads DAGVTQSPTHLIKTRGQQVTLRCSPKSGHDTVSWYQQALGQGPQFIFQYYEEEERQRGNFPDRFSGHQFPNYSSELNVNALLLGDSALYLCASRRGLAGGPPTDTQYFGPGTRLTVL.

This chain uses TRBV10-3 with TRBJ1-1, with a tentative D call TRBD1 (5 bases). Germline V gives CDR1 ENHRY, CDR2 SYGVKD. Trimming cost V 6 bases and J 0 bases, with 8 bases left between them. This CDR3 has 13 amino acids. The chain's CDR3 is CAIRGRMNTEAFF. CDR3 DNA: TGTGCCATCAGGGGACGGATGAACACTGAAGCTTTCTTT.

This clone was observed a few times. The chain recombines TRBV15 with TRBJ2-4; TRBD1 matches 7 bases. The CDR3 runs to 15 residues. The trim removed 7 bases at V and 7 bases at J, leaving 13 bases unmatched. Per germline, CDR1 LNHNV and CDR2 YYDKDF (reference sequence). The CDR3 DNA sequence: TGTGCCACCAAAACGAGTGAGGGGGCAGCTAACATTCAGTACTTC. It specifies CATKTSEGAANIQYF.

The CDR3, as DNA: TGCGCCAGCAGCCTATGGGAAATCAACTCTGGAAACACCATATATTTT. It encodes CASSLWEINSGNTIYF. The chain couples TRBV5-1 to TRBJ1-3, with unresolved D. CDR1 and CDR2 from the germline V gene are SGHRS and YFSETQ. This CDR3 comprises 16 residues. V dropped 4 bases and J dropped 0 bases, with 14 bases sitting between them.

This clone was observed once. The genes are TRBV19 and TRBJ1-4; D uncertain. This CDR3 region has 17 residues. V lost 7 bases and J 0 bases, leaving 18 bases between the germline ends. From germline, CDR1 is LNHDA and CDR2 SQIVND (reference sequence). This CDR3 is CASKRLGADSTNEKLFF. The CDR3 region has the DNA TGTGCCAGTAAAAGACTAGGAGCCGACTCAACTAATGAAAAACTGTTTTTT.

This chain links TRBV2 with TRBJ1-2, with a tentative D call TRBD1 (5 bases). Germline CDR1 and CDR2: SNHLY and FYNNEI. Trimming shortened V by 9 bases and J by 3 bases, and 23 bases separated the two germline ends. CDR3 size: 16 residues. The CDR3 bases are TGTGCCAGAAGCCCCCGGGGCGGCGTCGGGTACTATGGCTACACCTTC. Protein: CARSPRGGVGYYGYTF.

This chain connects TRBV7-8 to TRBJ2-7; no clear D gene. The CDR3 length is 8 residues. V lost 5 bases and J lost 10, with 3 bases in between. CDR1 and CDR2 from the germline V gene are SGHVS and FQNEAQ. CDR3 sequence reads: CASSPQYF. DNA for the CDR3: TGTGCCAGCAGCCCCCAGTACTTC. The whole variable domain, filled in from reference TRBV7-8 and TRBJ2-7, reads GAGVSQSPRYKVAKRGQDVALRCDPISGHVSLFWYQQALGQGPEFLTYFQNEAQLDKSGLPSDRFFAERPEGSVSTLKIQRTQQEDSAVYLCASSPQYFGPGTRLTVT.

The V and J genes are TRBV19 and TRBJ1-2; D is undetermined. This CDR3 is built from 13 residues. V was trimmed by 3 bases and J by 2 bases, leaving 7 bases between them. The germline gives CDR1 LNHDA, CDR2 SQIVND (reference sequence). The CDR3 spells CASSMGSNYGYTF. In DNA form, the CDR3 reads TGTGCCAGTAGTATGGGCAGCAACTATGGCTACACCTTC.

V gene TRBV27 combines with J gene TRBJ2-7, with D possibly being TRBD1 or TRBD2 (5 bases each). This CDR3 spans 13 amino acids. Deletions cut 6 bases from V and 6 bases from J, with 15 bases between. Germline CDR1 is MNHEY and CDR2 is SMNVEV (reference sequence). The chain's CDR3 is CASSRQRGGEQYF. The CDR3 bases are TGTGCCAGCAGCCGACAGAGGGGCGGCGAGCAGTACTTC.

In this sample, this clone turned up a few times. This chain connects TRBV15 to TRBJ2-7; 11 bases are a match to TRBD1. This CDR3 contains 16 residues. The germline gives CDR1 LNHNV, CDR2 YYDKDF (reference sequence). The ends lost 1 base at V and 3 bases at J; junction bases unmatched: 5. The CDR3 coding sequence is TGTGCCACCAGCAGAGGGGGACAGGGGGGCGGCTACGAGCAGTACTTC. This encodes CATSRGGQGGGYEQYF. Full variable domain (rest looked up from reference TRBV15 and TRBJ2-7): DAMVIQNPRYQVTQFGKPVTLSCSQTLNHNVMYWYQQKSSQAPKLLFHYYDKDFNNEADTPDNFQSRRPNTSFCFLDIRSPGLGDTAMYLCATSRGGQGGGYEQYFGPGTRLTVT.

The rearrangement links TRBV27 to TRBJ1-3; D is unresolved. The CDR3 covers 13 residues. The V end was cut by 6 bases, the J end by 3 bases, with 9 bases between. The germline CDR1 and CDR2 sequences are MNHEY and SMNVEV (reference sequence). CDR3 DNA sequence: TGTGCCAGCAGCGTATTTCTTGGAAACACCATATATTTT. Amino acids: CASSVFLGNTIYF.

This chain links TRBV3-1 (or the pseudogene TRBV3-2) with TRBJ2-5; 10 nucleotides line up with TRBD2. This CDR3 is built from 15 residues. Germline-derived CDR1 and CDR2 are LGHDT and YNNKEL (reference sequence). V gave up 7 bases and J gave up 3 bases; unmatched junction bases: 8. The CDR3, as DNA: TGTGCCAGCAACGAGCGGGGGGGAACGGAAGAGACCCAGTACTTC. Its protein product is CASNERGGTEETQYF.

The chain is built from TRBV6-2 or TRBV6-3 and TRBJ2-1; D is possibly TRBD2 (5 bases). This CDR3 comprises 13 residues. Trimming removed 2 bases at V and 3 bases at J, with 5 bases between. Germline V CDR1 and CDR2: MNHEY, SVGEGT. The chain's CDR3 is CASSYRDYNEQFF. The CDR3 DNA reads TGTGCCAGCAGTTACCGGGACTACAATGAGCAGTTCTTC.

This rearrangement joins TRBV2 to TRBJ2-1, with a weak D call TRBD2 (6 bases). Germline V CDR1 and CDR2: SNHLY, FYNNEI. V lost 3 bases and J 7 bases, leaving 16 bases between the germline ends. The CDR3 length is 15 residues. The CDR3 loop is CASSDGTPPENEQFF. In nucleotides, the CDR3 is TGTGCCAGCAGTGACGGGACTCCCCCGGAGAATGAGCAGTTCTTC. Filled out from reference TRBV2 and TRBJ2-1, the complete variable domain reads EPEVTQTPSHQVTQMGQEVILRCVPISNHLYFYWYRQILGQKVEFLVSFYNNEISEKSEIFDDQFSVERPDGSNFTLKIRSTKLEDSAMYFCASSDGTPPENEQFFGPGTRLTVL.

The chain joins TRBV28 to TRBJ2-3, with D maybe TRBD2 (6 bases). The germline gives CDR1 MDHEN, CDR2 SYDVKM. There are 14 residues in the CDR3. Trimming shortened V by 2 bases and J by 4 bases, and 10 bases separated the two germline ends. CDR3 protein: CASSLREAPDTQYF. CDR3 nucleotides: TGTGCCAGCAGTTTAAGGGAGGCCCCAGATACGCAGTATTTT.